This T cell receptor (beta chain) was recorded in a study of T cell repertoires in cytomegalovirus infection. MiXCR was run by TCRdb on the reads, yielding one entry per CDR3 protein. The profile shows 360,000 or so distinct CDR3 sequences, 34% of them singletons. As to this clonotype: Its antigen is not identified.

This clonotype was sampled from a human donor in good health (CMV status not recorded). Some clones in this sample may be carry-over from other donors' samples. The sample consisted of cultured PBMCs, taken from culture after CMV antigen stimulation.

CDR3 DNA: TGTGCCAGCAGCGGGGGGACAGGGTGGATATATGGCTACACCTTC. Amino acids: CASSGGTGWIYGYTF. The chain joins TRBV12-3 or TRBV12-4 to TRBJ1-2; 9 nucleotides match TRBD1. V gave up 6 bases and J gave up 5 bases; unmatched junction bases: 10. The CDR3 loop spans 15 amino acids.